One sample yielded the 15 T cell receptor beta chains listed below, sequenced in a study of control samples from healthy donors and cancer patients. Repertoires were generated with immunoSEQ multiplex PCR, while TCRdb's copy carries only in-frame clones and drops some. This sample yields around 120,000 clones, of which approximately 94% are seen a single time; less than 4.5% belongs to the top ten. The material sequenced was blood. The receptor set was obtained from a man aged 30 to 45 in good health.

The rearrangement uses TRBV4-3 and TRBJ1-1; 9 bases are a match to TRBD1. This CDR3 is built from 18 residues. J gave up 2 bases and V 4 bases, and 14 bases lay outside the gene matches. Germline assignment: CDR1 LGHNA and CDR2 YSLEER. Here the CDR3 reads CASSLLWDRVNGNTEAFF. The CDR3 bases are TGCGCCAGCAGCCTTCTGTGGGACAGGGTCAACGGAAACACTGAAGCTTTCTTT.

This chain links TRBV7-2 with TRBJ1-1; TRBD1 is a possible D gene (6 bases). CDR3 length: 14 residues. V lost 6 bases, J lost 0 bases, and 11 bases lay in between. Per germline, CDR1 SGHTA and CDR2 FQGNSA. The DNA for the CDR3 is TGTGCCAGCAGTCAGGGGAGGTTGAACACTGAAGCTTTCTTT. Amino acid sequence: CASSQGRLNTEAFF.

This chain connects TRBV7-9 to TRBJ2-3, with 13 bases that match TRBD2. Germline CDR1 is SEHNR and CDR2 is FQNEAQ (reference sequence). The CDR3 is 14 amino acids. V shed 5 bases, J shed 6 bases, and the junction held 2 bases outside the gene matches. CDR3 protein: CASSQGLAGDTQYF. The CDR3 DNA sequence: TGTGCCAGCAGCCAGGGACTAGCGGGGGATACGCAGTATTTT.

The chain recombines TRBV9 with TRBJ2-3, with 16 bases aligning to TRBD2. Germline-derived CDR1 and CDR2 are SGDLS and YYNGEE. The CDR3 consists of 16 residues. Trimming took 3 bases from V and 5 from J; bases not matched to a gene: 3. In DNA, the CDR3 is TGTGCCAGCAGCGCGGGACTAGCGGGGGGGCAAGATACGCAGTATTTT. Amino acids: CASSAGLAGGQDTQYF.

The chain joins TRBV9 to TRBJ1-2; D remains ambiguous. Between the trimmed V and J ends, which lost 0 bases and 0 bases, there was a span of 3 bases. In germline, CDR1 is SGDLS, CDR2 YYNGEE. This CDR3 comprises 13 residues. This chain's CDR3 is CASSVDSNYGYTF. The CDR3 DNA reads TGTGCCAGCAGCGTAGACTCTAACTATGGCTACACCTTC.

As to this clone: Germline and junction disagree at one end, which may indicate a read error. The genes are TRBV12-3 or TRBV12-4 and TRBJ2-7; 9 positions match TRBD1. This CDR3 is 12 amino acids long. The CDR3 nucleotides are TGTGCCAGCAGTTTAGGACAGGGGGGATCTGCTTTC. It encodes CASSLGQGGSAF.

The gene calls are TRBV18 and TRBJ1-2; maybe TRBD1 (5 bases). This CDR3 spans 14 amino acids. Per germline, CDR1 KGHSH and CDR2 LQKENI. V was trimmed by 6 bases and J by 8 bases, leaving 19 bases between them. CDR3: CASSPGRNKGGYTF. The CDR3 DNA reads TGTGCCAGCTCCCCCGGACGGAATAAGGGGGGCTACACCTTC.

The rearrangement uses TRBV6-5 and TRBJ1-1; D not certain. The CDR3 is 16 residues long. V lost 0 bases and J lost 5, with 16 bases in between. Germline-derived CDR1 and CDR2 are MNHEY and SVGAGI. The chain's CDR3 is CASSYSRVGRGTEAFF. The CDR3 DNA reads TGTGCCAGCAGTTACTCGAGGGTGGGCAGAGGAACTGAAGCTTTCTTT.

This rearrangement joins TRBV28 to TRBJ2-7; a possible D gene is TRBD1 (5 bases). The CDR3 totals 15 residues. Per germline, CDR1 MDHEN and CDR2 SYDVKM. V lost 3 bases to trimming and J lost 4 bases, with 16 bases between them. The CDR3 DNA sequence: TGTGCCAGCAGTTTTGCCCCCCAGGGTGTATACGAGCAGTACTTC. This gives the protein CASSFAPQGVYEQYF.

This sequence joins TRBV11-2 and TRBJ2-5; 7 nucleotides agree with TRBD1. V shed 3 bases, J shed 4 bases, and the junction held 8 bases outside the gene matches. This CDR3 region has 15 residues. Per germline, CDR1 SGHAT and CDR2 FQNNGV. The DNA of the CDR3 is TGTGCCAGCAGCTTCGCAGTAACAGGGGTAGAGACCCAGTACTTC. It is translated as CASSFAVTGVETQYF.

This chain uses TRBV2 with TRBJ1-4, with 9 positions matching TRBD1. Germline-derived CDR1 and CDR2 are SNHLY and FYNNEI. With 6 bases clipped from V and 8 bases from J, the junction kept 7 bases outside the gene matches. The length of the CDR3 is 14 residues. CDR3 bases: TGTGCCAGCAGCGGGACAGGGCTCGGGGAAAAACTGTTTTTT. Its translation: CASSGTGLGEKLFF.

The chain has TRBV12-3 or TRBV12-4 and TRBJ2-1; no definite D call. Trimming left V 2 bases short and J 8 bases short, with 7 bases between. The CDR3 sequence is 12 residues long. The CDR3 DNA reads TGTGCCAGCAGTTTAAGTGACGATGAGCAGTTCTTC. Residues: CASSLSDDEQFF.

This sequence joins TRBV19 and TRBJ2-5, with 7 bases fitting TRBD1. V gave up 5 bases and J gave up 1 base; unmatched junction bases: 10. CDR1 is LNHDA and CDR2 is SQIVND in the germline V gene (reference sequence). The CDR3 spans 16 residues. CDR3 in amino acids: CASSSLTGQVQETQYF. DNA of the CDR3: TGTGCCAGTAGTTCACTAACCGGACAGGTCCAAGAGACCCAGTACTTC.

This chain joins TRBV7-2 and TRBJ2-5, with 12 bases that match TRBD1. This CDR3 has 15 amino acids. The germline V gene encodes CDR1 SGHTA and CDR2 FQGNSA. J lost 4 bases, V lost 5 bases, and 5 bases had no gene match. The CDR3 reads CASSRDRGPGETQYF. The CDR3 nucleotides read TGTGCCAGCAGCCGGGACAGGGGGCCTGGAGAGACCCAGTACTTC.

The chain carries TRBV5-6 and TRBJ2-7; maybe TRBD2 (6 bases). Germline assignment: CDR1 SGHDT and CDR2 YYEEEE. The CDR3 is made up of 14 amino acids. V shed 0 bases and J shed 3 bases, with 10 bases lying between them. CDR3 sequence (DNA): TGTGCCAGCAGCTTGGCCAATAGCGGCTACGAGCAGTACTTC. It specifies CASSLANSGYEQYF.